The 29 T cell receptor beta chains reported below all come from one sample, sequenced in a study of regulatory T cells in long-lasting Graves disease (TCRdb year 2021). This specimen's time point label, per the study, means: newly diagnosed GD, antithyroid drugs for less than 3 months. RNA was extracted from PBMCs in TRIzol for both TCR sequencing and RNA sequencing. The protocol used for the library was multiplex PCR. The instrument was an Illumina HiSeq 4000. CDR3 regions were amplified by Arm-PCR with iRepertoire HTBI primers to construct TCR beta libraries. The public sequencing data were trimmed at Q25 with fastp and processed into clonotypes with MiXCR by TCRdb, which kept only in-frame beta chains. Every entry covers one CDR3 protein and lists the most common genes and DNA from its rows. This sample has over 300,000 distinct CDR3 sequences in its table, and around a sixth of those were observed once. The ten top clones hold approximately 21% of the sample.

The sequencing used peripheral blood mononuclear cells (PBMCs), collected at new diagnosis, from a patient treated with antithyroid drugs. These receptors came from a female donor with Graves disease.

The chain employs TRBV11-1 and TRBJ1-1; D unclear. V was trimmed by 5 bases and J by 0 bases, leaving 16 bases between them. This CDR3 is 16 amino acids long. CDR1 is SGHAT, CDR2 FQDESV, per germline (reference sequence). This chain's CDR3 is CASSLSHTQVNTEAFF. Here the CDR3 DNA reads TGTGCCAGCAGCCTATCCCATACGCAGGTGAACACTGAAGCTTTCTTT.

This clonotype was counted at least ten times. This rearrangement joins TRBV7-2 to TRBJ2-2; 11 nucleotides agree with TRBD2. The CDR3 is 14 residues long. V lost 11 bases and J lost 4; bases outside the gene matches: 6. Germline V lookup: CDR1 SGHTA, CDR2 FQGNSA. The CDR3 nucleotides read TGTGCCGTCAGGACTAGCGGGTTCACCGGGGAGCTGTTTTTT. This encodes CAVRTSGFTGELFF.

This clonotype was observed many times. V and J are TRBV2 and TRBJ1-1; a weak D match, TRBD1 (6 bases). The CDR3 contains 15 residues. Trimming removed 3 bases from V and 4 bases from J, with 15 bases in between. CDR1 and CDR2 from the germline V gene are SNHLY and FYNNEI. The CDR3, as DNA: TGTGCCAGCAGTGATAGGACAGACCGGGGCACTGAAGCTTTCTTT. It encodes CASSDRTDRGTEAFF.

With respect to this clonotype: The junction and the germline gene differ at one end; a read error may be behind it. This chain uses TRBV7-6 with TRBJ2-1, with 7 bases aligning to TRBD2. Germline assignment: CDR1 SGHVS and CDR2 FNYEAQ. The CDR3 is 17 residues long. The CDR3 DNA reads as TGTGCTAGCAGCCCTAAATCCCCAAGCGGGACGCACAATGAGCAGTTCTTC. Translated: CASSPKSPSGTHNEQFF. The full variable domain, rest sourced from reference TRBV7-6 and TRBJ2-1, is GAGVSQSPRYKVTKRGQDVALRCDPISGHVSLYWYRQALGQGPEFLTYFNYEAQQDKSGLPNDRFSAERPEGSISTLTIQRTEQRDSAMYRCASSPKSPSGTHNEQFFGPGTRLTVL.

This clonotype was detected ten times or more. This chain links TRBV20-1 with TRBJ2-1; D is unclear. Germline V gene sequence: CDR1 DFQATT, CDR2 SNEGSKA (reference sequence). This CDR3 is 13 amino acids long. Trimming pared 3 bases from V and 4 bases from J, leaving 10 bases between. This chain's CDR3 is CSASPSGYNEQFF. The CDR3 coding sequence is TGCAGTGCTAGTCCTAGTGGATACAATGAGCAGTTCTTC.

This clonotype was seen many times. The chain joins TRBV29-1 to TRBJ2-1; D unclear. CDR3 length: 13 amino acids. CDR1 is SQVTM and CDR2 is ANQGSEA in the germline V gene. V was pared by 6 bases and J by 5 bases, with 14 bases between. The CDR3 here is CSVLRTLDNEQFF. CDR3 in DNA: TGCAGCGTGCTAAGGACGCTTGACAATGAGCAGTTCTTC.

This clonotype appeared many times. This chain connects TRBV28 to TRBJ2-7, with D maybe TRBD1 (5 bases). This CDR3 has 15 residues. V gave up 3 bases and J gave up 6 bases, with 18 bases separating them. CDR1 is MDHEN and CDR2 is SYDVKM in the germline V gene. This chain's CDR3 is CASSLASGRRVEQYF. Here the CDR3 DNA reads TGTGCCAGCAGTTTGGCGTCAGGGCGTCGGGTCGAGCAGTACTTC. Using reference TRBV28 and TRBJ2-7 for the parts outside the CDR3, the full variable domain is DVKVTQSSRYLVKRTGEKVFLECVQDMDHENMFWYRQDPGLGLRLIYFSYDVKMKEKGDIPEGYSVSREKKERFSLILESASTNQTSMYLCASSLASGRRVEQYFGPGTRLTVT.

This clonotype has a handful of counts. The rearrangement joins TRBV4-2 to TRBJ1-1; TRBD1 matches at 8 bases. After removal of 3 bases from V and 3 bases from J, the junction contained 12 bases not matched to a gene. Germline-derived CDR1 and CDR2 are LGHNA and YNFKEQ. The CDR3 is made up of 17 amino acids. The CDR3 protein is CASSQGQVSIGDTEAFF. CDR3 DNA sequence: TGTGCCAGCAGCCAGGGACAGGTCAGCATTGGCGACACTGAAGCTTTCTTT.

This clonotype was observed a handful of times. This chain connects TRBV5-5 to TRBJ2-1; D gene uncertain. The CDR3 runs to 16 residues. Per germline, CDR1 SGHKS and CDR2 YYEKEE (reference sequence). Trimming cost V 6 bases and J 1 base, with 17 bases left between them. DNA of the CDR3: TGTGCCAGCAAATCTATACCCGGTAGTTCCTACAATGAGCAGTTCTTC. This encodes CASKSIPGSSYNEQFF.

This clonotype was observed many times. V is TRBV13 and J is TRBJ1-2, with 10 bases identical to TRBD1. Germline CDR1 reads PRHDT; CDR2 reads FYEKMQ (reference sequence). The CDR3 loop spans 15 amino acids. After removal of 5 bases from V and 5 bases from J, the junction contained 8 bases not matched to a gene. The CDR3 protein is CASSTRQGAYYGYTF. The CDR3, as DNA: TGTGCCAGCAGCACCCGACAGGGGGCTTATTATGGCTACACCTTC.

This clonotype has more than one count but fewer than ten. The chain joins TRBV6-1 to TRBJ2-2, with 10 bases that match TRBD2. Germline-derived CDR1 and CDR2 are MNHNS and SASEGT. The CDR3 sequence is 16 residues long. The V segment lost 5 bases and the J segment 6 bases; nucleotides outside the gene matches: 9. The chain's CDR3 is CASSPSSGGGPGELFF. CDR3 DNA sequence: TGTGCCAGCAGTCCATCTAGCGGGGGCGGACCCGGGGAGCTGTTTTTT.

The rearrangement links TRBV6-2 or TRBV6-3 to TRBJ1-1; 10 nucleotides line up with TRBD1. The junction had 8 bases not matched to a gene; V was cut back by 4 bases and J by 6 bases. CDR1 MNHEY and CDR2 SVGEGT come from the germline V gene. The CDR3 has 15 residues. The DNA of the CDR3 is TGTGCCAGCAGTTTGGGACAGGGGAGGTTGTCTGAAGCTTTCTTT. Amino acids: CASSLGQGRLSEAFF.

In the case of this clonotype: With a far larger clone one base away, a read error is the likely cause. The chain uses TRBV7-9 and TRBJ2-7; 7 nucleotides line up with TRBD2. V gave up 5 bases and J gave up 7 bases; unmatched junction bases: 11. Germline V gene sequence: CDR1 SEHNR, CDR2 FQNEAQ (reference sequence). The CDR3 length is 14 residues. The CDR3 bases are TGTGCCAGCAGCGCCAGGGAGGGGTCATATGAGCAGTACTTC. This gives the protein CASSAREGSYEQYF.

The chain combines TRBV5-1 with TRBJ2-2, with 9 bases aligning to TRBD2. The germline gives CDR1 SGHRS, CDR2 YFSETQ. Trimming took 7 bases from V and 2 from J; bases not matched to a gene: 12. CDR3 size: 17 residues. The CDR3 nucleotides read TGCGCCAGCGGATCGCTAGCGGGGACGCGAAACACCGGGGAGCTGTTTTTT. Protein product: CASGSLAGTRNTGELFF.

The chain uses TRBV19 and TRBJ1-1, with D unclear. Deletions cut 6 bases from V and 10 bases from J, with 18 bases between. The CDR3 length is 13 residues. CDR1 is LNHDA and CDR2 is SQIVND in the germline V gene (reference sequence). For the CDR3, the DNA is TGTGCCAGTAGCCGGTGGGCCTCTGAAGGAGCTTTCTTT. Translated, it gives CASSRWASEGAFF.

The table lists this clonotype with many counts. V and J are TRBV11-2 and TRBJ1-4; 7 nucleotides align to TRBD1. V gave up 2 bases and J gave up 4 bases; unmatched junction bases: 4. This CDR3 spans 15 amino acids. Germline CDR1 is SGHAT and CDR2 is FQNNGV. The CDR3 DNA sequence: TGTGCCAGCAGCTTAACGGGACAGCGTAATGAAAAACTGTTTTTT. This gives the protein CASSLTGQRNEKLFF.

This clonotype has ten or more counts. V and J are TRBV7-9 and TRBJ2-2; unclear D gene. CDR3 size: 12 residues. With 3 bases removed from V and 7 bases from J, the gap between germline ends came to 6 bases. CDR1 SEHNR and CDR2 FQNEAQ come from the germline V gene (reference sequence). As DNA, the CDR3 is TGTGCCAGCAGCTTCCTGTACGGGGAGCTGTTTTTT. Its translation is CASSFLYGELFF.

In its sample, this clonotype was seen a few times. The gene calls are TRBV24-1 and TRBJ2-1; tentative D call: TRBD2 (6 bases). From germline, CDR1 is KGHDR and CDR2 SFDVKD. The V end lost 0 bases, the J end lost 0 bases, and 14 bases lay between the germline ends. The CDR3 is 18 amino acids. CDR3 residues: CATSDLRADYRSYNEQFF. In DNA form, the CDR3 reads TGTGCCACCAGTGATTTGCGGGCGGACTACCGCTCCTACAATGAGCAGTTCTTC.

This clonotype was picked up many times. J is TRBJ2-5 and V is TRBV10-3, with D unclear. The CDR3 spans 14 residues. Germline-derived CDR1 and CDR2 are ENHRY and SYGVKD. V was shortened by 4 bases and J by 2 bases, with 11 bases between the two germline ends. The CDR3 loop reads CAISAYNIQETQYF. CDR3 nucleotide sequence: TGTGCCATCAGTGCGTACAACATTCAAGAGACCCAGTACTTC.

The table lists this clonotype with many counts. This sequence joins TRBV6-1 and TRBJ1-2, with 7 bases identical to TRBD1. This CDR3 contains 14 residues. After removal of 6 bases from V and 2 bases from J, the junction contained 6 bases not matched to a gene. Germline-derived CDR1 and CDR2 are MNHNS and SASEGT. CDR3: CASRLQDRNYGYTF. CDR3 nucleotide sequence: TGTGCCAGCAGACTCCAGGACAGGAACTATGGCTACACCTTC.

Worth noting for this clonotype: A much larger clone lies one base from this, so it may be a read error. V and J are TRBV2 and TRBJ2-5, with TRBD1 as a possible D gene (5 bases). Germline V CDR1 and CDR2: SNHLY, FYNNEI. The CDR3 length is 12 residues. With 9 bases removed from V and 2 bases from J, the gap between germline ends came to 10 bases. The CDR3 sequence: CASLQEQETQYF. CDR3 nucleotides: TGTGCCAGTTTACAGGAGCAAGAGACCCAGTACTTC.

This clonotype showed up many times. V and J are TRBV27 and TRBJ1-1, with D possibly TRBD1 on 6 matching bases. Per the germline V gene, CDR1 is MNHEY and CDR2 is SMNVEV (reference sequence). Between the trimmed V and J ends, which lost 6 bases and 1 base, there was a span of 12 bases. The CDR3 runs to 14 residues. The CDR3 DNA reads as TGTGCCAGCAGCCCAGGGGTCAGGAACACTGAAGCTTTCTTT. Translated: CASSPGVRNTEAFF.

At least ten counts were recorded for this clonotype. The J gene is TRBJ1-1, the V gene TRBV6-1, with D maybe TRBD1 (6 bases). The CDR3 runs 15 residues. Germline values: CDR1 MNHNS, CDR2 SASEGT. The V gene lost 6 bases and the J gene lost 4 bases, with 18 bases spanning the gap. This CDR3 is CASSRRTGRATEAFF. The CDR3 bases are TGTGCCAGCAGCCGACGTACAGGGAGGGCCACTGAAGCTTTCTTT.

As DNA, the CDR3 is TGTGCCAGCTCACCAGTTGGGGCAGGGGGCCAGAACACTGAAGCTTTCTTT. Protein: CASSPVGAGGQNTEAFF. The chain couples TRBV11-2 to TRBJ1-1; TRBD1 aligns across 8 bases. This CDR3 contains 17 residues. The germline gives CDR1 SGHAT, CDR2 FQNNGV. J lost 1 base, V lost 8 bases, and 15 bases had no gene match.

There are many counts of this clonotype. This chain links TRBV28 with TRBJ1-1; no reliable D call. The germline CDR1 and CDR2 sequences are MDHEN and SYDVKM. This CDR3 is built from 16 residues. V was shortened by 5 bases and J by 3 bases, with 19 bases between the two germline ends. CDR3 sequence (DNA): TGTGCCAGCAGTCCGCCCCCGGGTCACTCATACACTGAAGCTTTCTTT. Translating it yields CASSPPPGHSYTEAFF. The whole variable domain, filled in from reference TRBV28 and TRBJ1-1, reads DVKVTQSSRYLVKRTGEKVFLECVQDMDHENMFWYRQDPGLGLRLIYFSYDVKMKEKGDIPEGYSVSREKKERFSLILESASTNQTSMYLCASSPPPGHSYTEAFFGQGTRLTVV.

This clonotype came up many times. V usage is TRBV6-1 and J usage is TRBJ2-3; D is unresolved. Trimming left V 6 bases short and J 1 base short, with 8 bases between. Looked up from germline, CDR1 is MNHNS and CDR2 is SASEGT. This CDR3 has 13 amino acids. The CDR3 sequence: CASRTGGTDTQYF. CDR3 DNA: TGTGCCAGCAGGACCGGCGGCACAGATACGCAGTATTTT.

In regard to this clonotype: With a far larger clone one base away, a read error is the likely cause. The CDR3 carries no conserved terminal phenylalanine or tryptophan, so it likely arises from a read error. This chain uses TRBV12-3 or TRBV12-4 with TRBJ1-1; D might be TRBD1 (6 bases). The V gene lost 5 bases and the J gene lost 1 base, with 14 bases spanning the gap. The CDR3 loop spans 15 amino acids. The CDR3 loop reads CASSDGGGRNTEAFL. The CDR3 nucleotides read TGTGCCAGCAGTGACGGGGGCGGACGGAACACTGAAGCTTTCCTT.

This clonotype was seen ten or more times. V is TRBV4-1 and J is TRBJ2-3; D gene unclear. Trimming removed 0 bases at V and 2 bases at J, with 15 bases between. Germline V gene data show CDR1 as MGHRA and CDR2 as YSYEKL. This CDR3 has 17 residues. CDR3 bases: TGCGCCAGCAGCCAAGATCGTGAGAGGTTCATCACAGATACGCAGTATTTT. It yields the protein CASSQDRERFITDTQYF.

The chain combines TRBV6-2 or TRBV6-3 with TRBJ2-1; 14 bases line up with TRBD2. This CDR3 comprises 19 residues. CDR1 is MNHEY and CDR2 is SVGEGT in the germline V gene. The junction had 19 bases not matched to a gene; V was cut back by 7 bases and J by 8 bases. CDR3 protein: CASKQTSGRAFYRADEQFF. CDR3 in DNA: TGTGCCAGCAAACAGACTAGCGGGAGGGCCTTTTATCGGGCGGATGAGCAGTTCTTC.